These 32 T cell receptor beta chains share one sample of origin, sequenced in a study of cytotoxic CD8 clonotypes in ibrutinib-treated CLL. TCRdb's table, derived via immunoSEQ multiplex PCR, lists solely in-frame clones and lacks some. The top ten hold roughly 7% of the sample, which has some 310,000 clones, roughly 85% seen once. The specimen comprised PBMCs, sampled before ibrutinib treatment. The receptor source for this set is a human donor with chronic lymphocytic leukemia.

The chain combines TRBV7-2 with TRBJ2-1; possible D gene TRBD1, 5 bases. V dropped 2 bases and J dropped 7 bases, with 12 bases sitting between them. There are 14 residues in the CDR3. Germline V gene data show CDR1 as SGHTA and CDR2 as FQGNSA. CDR3 protein: CASSLTDRSNEQFF. The CDR3 DNA reads TGTGCCAGCAGCTTAACTGACAGATCGAATGAGCAGTTCTTC.

This rearrangement joins TRBV5-5 to TRBJ1-4, with D possibly being TRBD1 (6 bases). V was cut by 3 bases and J by 4 bases, with 16 bases left in between. The CDR3 is made up of 16 amino acids. Germline V gene data show CDR1 as SGHKS and CDR2 as YYEKEE (reference sequence). The CDR3 nucleotides read TGTGCCAGCAGCTCAACCCCGGGACAAATTAATGAAAAACTGTTTTTT. Translating it yields CASSSTPGQINEKLFF.

The rearrangement joins TRBV7-8 to TRBJ2-1, with D possibly matching TRBD2 (5 bases). CDR3 length: 14 residues. Trimming took 5 bases from V and 9 from J, leaving 17 bases between them. Germline V gene sequence: CDR1 SGHVS, CDR2 FQNEAQ. The DNA of the CDR3 is TGTGCCAGCAGCCACCTTCGACTGGGGAGTGAGCAGTTCTTC. Residues: CASSHLRLGSEQFF.

The chain is built from TRBV25-1 and TRBJ1-4; D is uncertain. The V end was cut by 7 bases, the J end by 2 bases, with 5 bases between. This CDR3 comprises 12 residues. Per germline, CDR1 MGHDK and CDR2 SYGVNS. The DNA for the CDR3 is TGTGCCAGCAAGGCGACTAATGAAAAACTGTTTTTT. Translating gives CASKATNEKLFF. Based on the CDR3 plus reference TRBV25-1 and TRBJ1-4, the full variable domain is EADIYQTPRYLVIGTGKKITLECSQTMGHDKMYWYQQDPGMELHLIHYSYGVNSTEKGDLSSESTVSRIRTEHFPLTLESARPSHTSQYLCASKATNEKLFFGSGTQLSVL.

This clone turned up a few times. This chain links TRBV5-4 with TRBJ1-1; no definite D call. The CDR3 runs to 11 residues. Trimming cost V 0 bases and J 4 bases, with 1 base left between them. The V gene's germline CDR1 is SGHNT and CDR2 YYREEE (reference sequence). CDR3 in amino acids: CASSLATEAFF. DNA for the CDR3: TGTGCCAGCAGCTTGGCCACTGAAGCTTTCTTT.

V gene TRBV14 combines with J gene TRBJ2-1; 14 bases agree with TRBD2. J lost 9 bases, V lost 4 bases, and 14 bases had no gene match. The length of the CDR3 is 18 residues. The germline CDR1 and CDR2 sequences are SGHDN and FVKESK. The CDR3 loop reads CASSPTGLGLAGDGEQFF. In nucleotides, the CDR3 is TGTGCCAGCAGCCCTACAGGACTGGGACTAGCGGGAGATGGTGAGCAGTTCTTC.

This clone showed up just a few times. The genes are TRBV11-2 and TRBJ1-3, with D uncertain. Trimming took off 3 bases at V and 4 bases at J, with 7 bases between the two ends. The CDR3 runs 13 residues. CDR1 and CDR2 (germline): SGHAT, FQNNGV. CDR3 nucleotide sequence: TGTGCCAGCAGCTTGGCCTTAGGAAACACCATATATTTT. It is translated as CASSLALGNTIYF.

The chain's CDR3 is CASSWLGTEQYF. The CDR3 DNA sequence: TGCGCCAGCAGCTGGTTAGGGACAGAGCAGTACTTC. The V call is TRBV5-1, the J call TRBJ2-7; weak D call: TRBD1 (6 bases). V was pared by 3 bases and J by 7 bases, with 11 bases between. The CDR3 sequence is 12 residues long. The germline V gene has CDR1 SGHRS and CDR2 YFSETQ.

The chain uses TRBV5-4 and TRBJ1-1, with 10 bases that match TRBD1. The CDR3 length is 15 residues. Trimming removed 4 bases from V and 6 bases from J; junction bases left unmatched: 9. CDR1 is SGHNT and CDR2 is YYREEE in the germline V gene (reference sequence). The DNA of the CDR3 is TGTGCCAGCAGCGTGAAGACAGGGGGCGTTCCTGAAGCTTTCTTT. Its translation is CASSVKTGGVPEAFF.

The chain couples TRBV7-8 to TRBJ1-4; D gene unclear. The CDR3 has 15 residues. CDR1 is SGHVS and CDR2 is FQNEAQ in the germline V gene. V lost 1 base, J lost 8 bases, and 14 bases lay in between. The CDR3 region has the DNA TGTGCCAGCAGCTTAGGTCAGGCTGTTAGGGAAAAACTGTTTTTT. Its translation is CASSLGQAVREKLFF.

This clone was recorded only once. J is TRBJ1-4 and V is TRBV9; 8 bases fit TRBD1. Germline CDR1 reads SGDLS; CDR2 reads YYNGEE. V shed 3 bases and J 2 bases; nucleotides not matched to a gene: 3. There are 15 residues in the CDR3. The CDR3 loop is CASSARTGTNEKLFF. CDR3 nucleotides: TGTGCCAGCAGCGCGCGGACAGGGACTAATGAAAAACTGTTTTTT.

This clone has a single count. The rearrangement joins TRBV15 to TRBJ1-2; no firm D call. With 0 bases removed from V and 1 base from J, the gap between germline ends came to 6 bases. The length of the CDR3 is 14 residues. The germline V gene has CDR1 LNHNV and CDR2 YYDKDF (reference sequence). CDR3 sequence: CATSRDTVNYGYTF. The DNA for the CDR3 is TGTGCCACCAGCAGAGATACAGTTAACTATGGCTACACCTTC. Complete variable domain (other parts from reference TRBV15 and TRBJ1-2): DAMVIQNPRYQVTQFGKPVTLSCSQTLNHNVMYWYQQKSSQAPKLLFHYYDKDFNNEADTPDNFQSRRPNTSFCFLDIRSPGLGDTAMYLCATSRDTVNYGYTFGSGTRLTVV.

J is TRBJ2-3 and V is TRBV6-1, with TRBD1 identical over 7 bases. The V segment lost 3 bases and the J segment 0 bases; nucleotides outside the gene matches: 6. From germline, CDR1 is MNHNS and CDR2 SASEGT. The CDR3 totals 16 residues. The CDR3 DNA reads TGTGCCAGCAGTGATCTGGGACAGCCCAGCACAGATACGCAGTATTTT. Amino acid sequence: CASSDLGQPSTDTQYF.

The V gene is TRBV4-1, the J gene TRBJ1-1; 9 nucleotides line up with TRBD1. The trim removed 1 base at V and 3 bases at J, leaving 3 bases unmatched. Germline CDR1 reads MGHRA; CDR2 reads YSYEKL. The CDR3 has 15 amino acids. The CDR3: CASSQGQGDDTEAFF. CDR3 sequence (DNA): TGCGCCAGCAGCCAAGGACAGGGGGACGACACTGAAGCTTTCTTT.

CDR3 loop: CASSIPGRGDYEQYF. The CDR3 nucleotides are TGTGCCAGCAGTATACCGGGACGGGGAGACTACGAGCAGTACTTC. The chain couples TRBV2 to TRBJ2-7; D is perhaps TRBD1 or TRBD2 (5 bases each). Trimming took off 5 bases at V and 3 bases at J, with 17 bases between the two ends. The CDR3 runs to 15 residues. The germline V gene encodes CDR1 SNHLY and CDR2 FYNNEI.

This clone was recorded a few times. At one of its ends the junction is not consistent with the germline gene, which may arise from a read error. The chain links TRBV7-7 to TRBJ2-5; no firm D call. CDR1 is SSHAT and CDR2 is FNYEAQ in the germline V gene (reference sequence). The CDR3 extends over 13 amino acids. The CDR3 is CASSFSQQETQYF. CDR3 DNA sequence: TGTGCTAGCAGCTTTTCACAGCAAGAGACCCAGTACTTC.

This CDR3 is CASSLGTGYYEQYF. The CDR3 DNA follows: TGCGCCAGCAGCTTGGGGACAGGGTACTACGAGCAGTACTTC. J is TRBJ2-7 and V is TRBV5-1; 8 nucleotides line up with TRBD1. Germline V gene lookup returns CDR1 SGHRS and CDR2 YFSETQ. CDR3 length: 14 amino acids. Trimming at V came to 0 bases and at J to 3 bases, leaving 2 bases not matched to a gene. Combining the CDR3 with reference TRBV5-1 and TRBJ2-7 gives the whole variable domain KAGVTQTPRYLIKTRGQQVTLSCSPISGHRSVSWYQQTPGQGLQFLFEYFSETQRNKGNFPGRFSGRQFSNSRSEMNVSTLELGDSALYLCASSLGTGYYEQYFGPGTRLTVT.

The CDR3 DNA reads TGTGCCATCAGTGATAAGGGCGGGAGCTATAATGAGCAGTTCTTC. This codes for CAISDKGGSYNEQFF. This rearrangement joins TRBV10-3 to TRBJ2-1, with 7 bases aligning to TRBD2. Germline loops: CDR1 ENHRY, CDR2 SYGVKD. V lost 3 bases, J lost 7 bases, and 9 bases stayed unmatched. The CDR3 length is 15 residues.

A few counts support this clone. This chain connects TRBV4-3 to TRBJ2-1; the match to TRBD2 covers 14 bases. Germline-derived CDR1 and CDR2 are LGHNA and YSLEER. The V and J ends lost 3 bases and 5 bases, in that order; junction bases with no gene match: 0. The CDR3 has 15 amino acids. The CDR3 region has the DNA TGCGCCAGCAGCCAGGGACTAGCGGGGGACAATGAGCAGTTCTTC. Translating it yields CASSQGLAGDNEQFF.

The chain carries TRBV9 and TRBJ2-1; D ambiguous. This CDR3 is built from 12 residues. The germline gives CDR1 SGDLS, CDR2 YYNGEE. Trimming shortened V by 4 bases and J by 12 bases, and 14 bases separated the two germline ends. CDR3 residues: CASSPLEKAQFF. The CDR3 coding sequence is TGTGCCAGCAGCCCCCTAGAAAAGGCGCAGTTCTTC.

The V and J genes are TRBV4-2 and TRBJ1-5; 7 bases agree with TRBD1. Germline V lookup: CDR1 LGHNA, CDR2 YNFKEQ. The CDR3 extends over 17 amino acids. J was trimmed by 5 bases and V by 0 bases; bases with no gene match: 10. The CDR3 sequence is CASSQDRTGVIDQPQHF. The CDR3 DNA reads TGTGCCAGCAGCCAAGATCGAACAGGGGTTATAGATCAGCCCCAGCATTTT.

This chain joins TRBV14 and TRBJ2-7, with D possibly matching TRBD2 (6 bases). The length of the CDR3 is 13 residues. V lost 4 bases and J lost 8, with 15 bases in between. The germline gives CDR1 SGHDN, CDR2 FVKESK. The chain's CDR3 is CASSPSIAGKQYF. CDR3 nucleotides: TGTGCCAGCAGCCCCTCCATCGCGGGAAAGCAGTACTTC.

The V call is TRBV6-4, the J call TRBJ2-2; tentatively, D is TRBD2 (6 bases). The CDR3 covers 14 residues. Trimming shortened V by 6 bases and J by 4 bases, and 12 bases separated the two germline ends. Looked up from germline, CDR1 is MRHNA and CDR2 is SNTAGT. CDR3 region: CASSRGFGTGELFF. In nucleotides, the CDR3 is TGTGCCAGCAGCCGGGGGTTTGGCACCGGGGAGCTGTTTTTT.

The chain links TRBV6-6 to TRBJ1-2, with a possible D match to TRBD1 (6 bases). Germline V gives CDR1 MNHNY, CDR2 SVGAGI (reference sequence). V dropped 6 bases and J dropped 3 bases, with 14 bases sitting between them. CDR3 size: 14 residues. For the CDR3, the DNA is TGTGCCAGCAGAATACAGGGAGATGACTATGGCTACACCTTC. It yields the protein CASRIQGDDYGYTF.

The gene calls are TRBV7-9 and TRBJ1-2, with D possibly being TRBD1 (5 bases). The germline gives CDR1 SEHNR, CDR2 FQNEAQ (reference sequence). CDR3 length: 16 residues. Trimming pared 8 bases from V and 2 bases from J, leaving 21 bases between. The CDR3 is CASRPGRDDENYGYTF. In DNA form, the CDR3 reads TGTGCCAGCCGCCCGGGCAGGGACGACGAGAACTATGGCTACACCTTC.

This chain links TRBV11-2 with TRBJ2-7; D perhaps matches TRBD2 (6 bases). Per germline, CDR1 SGHAT and CDR2 FQNNGV. There are 14 residues in the CDR3. V gave up 5 bases and J gave up 6 bases, with 17 bases separating them. CDR3 bases: TGTGCCAGCAGCGACGGCCGTCGGGGGATCGAGCAGTACTTC. This translates into CASSDGRRGIEQYF.

The chain combines TRBV27 with TRBJ2-6; 7 nucleotides match TRBD1. This CDR3 contains 20 residues. Germline V gene data show CDR1 as MNHEY and CDR2 as SMNVEV (reference sequence). Trimming cost V 1 base and J 2 bases; bases outside gene matches: 14. The CDR3 DNA reads as TGTGCCAGCAGTTTATTCAGTATTGGGACAGAGGCCCCTGGGGCCAACGTCCTGACTTTC. Translated, it gives CASSLFSIGTEAPGANVLTF. Variable domain in full (rest from reference TRBV27 and TRBJ2-6): EAQVTQNPRYLITVTGKKLTVTCSQNMNHEYMSWYRQDPGLGLRQIYYSMNVEVTDKGDVPEGYKVSRKEKRNFPLILESPSPNQTSLYFCASSLFSIGTEAPGANVLTFGAGSRLTVL.

The CDR3 sequence is CASSEYTQGRWGYTF. The CDR3 DNA reads TGTGCCAGCAGTGAATATACCCAGGGCCGGTGGGGCTACACCTTC. The V and J genes are TRBV25-1 and TRBJ1-2, with TRBD1 as a possible D gene (5 bases). The germline V gene has CDR1 MGHDK and CDR2 SYGVNS. The CDR3 extends over 15 amino acids. The germline V and J ends were trimmed by 0 bases and 8 bases, with 16 bases remaining between them.

This chain links TRBV7-3 with TRBJ2-1; 8 bases line up with TRBD2. CDR3 length equals 18 residues. Germline CDR1 reads SGHTA; CDR2 reads FQGTGA. The V segment lost 5 bases and the J segment 2 bases; nucleotides outside the gene matches: 14. In DNA form, the CDR3 reads TGTGCCAGCAGCCACGACCCAATAGCGGGATCCGCCTACAATGAGCAGTTCTTC. It specifies CASSHDPIAGSAYNEQFF. Filled out from reference TRBV7-3 and TRBJ2-1, the complete variable domain reads GAGVSQTPSNKVTEKGKYVELRCDPISGHTALYWYRQSLGQGPEFLIYFQGTGAADDSGLPNDRFFAVRPEGSVSTLKIQRTERGDSAVYLCASSHDPIAGSAYNEQFFGPGTRLTVL.

The chain joins TRBV15 to TRBJ1-1, with TRBD1 as a possible D gene (5 bases). The germline V gene encodes CDR1 LNHNV and CDR2 YYDKDF (reference sequence). V lost 2 bases, J lost 2 bases, and 12 bases lay in between. This CDR3 has 15 residues. In nucleotides, the CDR3 is TGTGCCACCAGCAGAAGGGTACAGGTTAACACTGAAGCTTTCTTT. Translation: CATSRRVQVNTEAFF.

The chain is built from TRBV30 and TRBJ2-1; 8 bases align to TRBD2. Looked up from germline, CDR1 is GTSNPN and CDR2 is SVGIG (reference sequence). Trimming at V came to 0 bases and at J to 9 bases, leaving 10 bases not matched to a gene. This CDR3 is 15 amino acids long. CDR3 sequence reads: CAWSVVSGRFGEQFF. The CDR3, as DNA: TGTGCCTGGAGTGTAGTCAGCGGGAGATTCGGTGAGCAGTTCTTC.

V gene TRBV18 combines with J gene TRBJ2-1; D gene ambiguous. CDR3 length: 13 residues. Germline V gene sequence: CDR1 KGHSH, CDR2 LQKENI. V lost 0 bases and J 10 bases, leaving 10 bases between the germline ends. CDR3 nucleotide sequence: TGTGCCAGCTCACCACCGAAGCGCGACGAGCAGTTCTTC. This gives the protein CASSPPKRDEQFF. Using reference TRBV18 and TRBJ2-1 for the parts outside the CDR3, the full variable domain is NAGVMQNPRHLVRRRGQEARLRCSPMKGHSHVYWYRQLPEEGLKFMVYLQKENIIDESGMPKERFSAEFPKEGPSILRIQQVVRGDSAAYFCASSPPKRDEQFFGPGTRLTVL.